Sequencing of this T cell receptor beta chain was carried out in a study of Ad26.COV2.S vaccination and SARS-CoV-2 variants. This CDR3 is built from 15 residues. Trimming left V 4 bases short and J 9 bases short, with 20 bases between. CDR1 SGHNT and CDR2 YYREEE come from the germline V gene (reference sequence). Treatment indicated: some 20 received Ad26.COV2.S at low or high dose, single or two shots; about 5 received placebo; per-sample allocation not given. Repertoires come from day 63 after the first vaccine or placebo injection. Libraries were prepared by immunoSEQ multiplex PCR; TCRdb keeps only in-frame clonotypes and omits some of them. The repertoire includes some 250,000 clones, around 89% of them detected once, and about 10% sits in the top ten.

The TCR originated in a person aged 18-65 years who received the Ad26.COV2.S COVID-19 vaccine or a placebo. The material was peripheral blood, obtained in a trial of Ad26.COV2.S vaccine versus placebo. V is TRBV5-4 and J is TRBJ2-1; a weak D match, TRBD2 (6 bases). CDR3 amino acids: CASSPGPGVLREQFF. The CDR3 DNA reads as TGTGCCAGCAGCCCCGGCCCGGGGGTCCTTCGTGAGCAGTTCTTC.